The text below deals with one T cell receptor (beta chain). The data originate from a study of shared clonotypes between healthy human individuals. Trimming removed 4 bases from V and 3 bases from J; junction bases left unmatched: 9. CDR3 length equals 15 residues. Per the germline V gene, CDR1 is SGHRS and CDR2 is YFSETQ. Sequencing used immunoSEQ multiplex PCR; TCRdb keeps in-frame clones, though not all of them. The repertoire includes fewer than 1.6 million clones, less than 99% of them detected once, and approximately 0.38% sits in the top ten. The rearrangement joins TRBV5-1 to TRBJ2-7, with 8 positions matching TRBD2. This TCR derives from a man aged 25 to 40 in good health. Sequencing was carried out using naive CD4+ T cells sorted from blood. The sample's subset: CD45RA+ positively selected. The CDR3 sequence: CASSLGSGRIYEQYF. CDR3 DNA: TGCGCCAGCAGCCTGGGAAGCGGGAGAATCTACGAGCAGTACTTC.